These T cell receptor beta chains were read from a single sample in a study of cytomegalovirus exposure and HLA in healthy donors. The protocol was immunoSEQ multiplex PCR, while the TCRdb copy is restricted to in-frame clones and leaves out a portion. The table lists approximately 120,000 clones, about four fifths of them singletons. What was sequenced was PBMCs. These receptors were collected from a woman aged 40 to 50 in good health and CMV-seropositive. Each CDR3 is given with its conserved first and last residue. D genes are given only for firm matches. Rows may omit the clone size; those that give it use once, few, many or a size class.

>-|TRBJ2-1|-|TRBV15
TGTGCCACCAGCAGAGATTCGACTACCGCCTACAATGAGCAGTTCTTC
CATSRDSTTAYNEQFF
>-|TRBJ1-5|medium-sized|TRBV19
TGTGCCAGTAGTATAGGGGAACAGGTGACGGGGCCCCAGCATTTT
CASSIGEQVTGPQHF
>TRBD1|TRBJ2-7|once|TRBV28
TGTGCCAGTAGGGACAGTGATGACTACGAGCAGTACTTC
CASRDSDDYEQYF
>TRBD2|TRBJ2-1|-|TRBV6-4
TGTGCCAGCGGGGCGTCTAGCGGGGCGTCTGAGCAGTTCTTC
CASGASSGASEQFF
>-|TRBJ2-7|-|TRBV18
TGTGCCAGCTCACAAGACAGTGGCTACGAGCAGTACTTC
CASSQDSGYEQYF
>TRBD1|TRBJ1-3|-|TRBV4-2
TGTGCCAGCAGCCACCTAAGCACAGGACAGGTAACCTCTGGAAACACCATATATTTT
CASSHLSTGQVTSGNTIYF
>-|TRBJ2-1|-|TRBV5-6
TGTGCCAGCAGCTTAGGGGGGGGTCGGTACAATGAGCAGTTCTTC
CASSLGGGRYNEQFF
>TRBD2|TRBJ2-7|-|TRBV5-1
TGCGCCAGCGTTTACGAGGGACTAGCGGGATCCTTC
CASVYEGLAGSF
>TRBD2|TRBJ2-5|-|TRBV27
TGTGCCAGCAGTTTATCCCCAGCGGGAGGCGTAGAGACCCAGTACTTC
CASSLSPAGGVETQYF
>-|TRBJ1-3|-|TRBV4-1
TGCGCCAGCAGCCAACCCACGATCCCCGAATATGAACAATCTGGAAACACCATATATTTT
CASSQPTIPEYEQSGNTIYF
>-|TRBJ2-1|-|TRBV19
TGTGCCAGTAGTATTCAGGCTTCGGACAATGAGCAGTTCTTC
CASSIQASDNEQFF
>-|TRBJ2-3|-|TRBV6-5
TGTGCCAGCAGTTACGACGGAAGCGTCTATACGCAGTATTTT
CASSYDGSVYTQYF
>-|TRBJ2-7|few|TRBV28
TGTGCCAGCAAAACCCCAGGATCCTCCTACGAGCAGTACTTC
CASKTPGSSYEQYF
>TRBD1|TRBJ2-2|-|TRBV9
TGTGCCAGCAGCGCCCCTTCAGGGGGCGAAGGGGAGCTGTTTTTT
CASSAPSGGEGELFF
>-|TRBJ1-1|-|TRBV11-1
TGTGCCAGCAGCTTTGACCGGGACACTGAAGCTTTCTTT
CASSFDRDTEAFF
>TRBD1|TRBJ1-5|once|TRBV19
TGTGCCACTATGACACAGGGGGCCTGGCACAATCAGCCCCAGCATTTT
CATMTQGAWHNQPQHF
>-|TRBJ2-7|-|TRBV7-2
TGTGCCAGCAGCTTAGTACCGGGAAGCTCCTACGAGCAGTACTTC
CASSLVPGSSYEQYF
>-|TRBJ2-1|once|TRBV11-2
TGTGCCAGCAGCTTTACGGGACTTGGCGGGGTGGAGCAGTTCTTC
CASSFTGLGGVEQFF
>-|TRBJ2-2|-|TRBV6-5
TGTGCCAGCAGTTACTCCTGGACAGACACCGGGGAGCTGTTTTTT
CASSYSWTDTGELFF
>TRBD2|TRBJ2-4|-|TRBV10-2
TGCGCCAGCAGTGAGTCGGGATTAGCGGGGCCCCTAGCCAAAAACATTCAGTACTTC
CASSESGLAGPLAKNIQYF
>TRBD1|TRBJ2-4|-|TRBV28
TGTGCCAGCAGTACTAAGACAGGGGGCATTGCCAAAAACATTCAGTACTTC
CASSTKTGGIAKNIQYF
>TRBD1|TRBJ2-1|-|TRBV19
TGTGCCAGTGGAACAGGGGTGGATGAGCAGTTCTTC
CASGTGVDEQFF
>TRBD2|TRBJ2-7|few|TRBV27
TGTGCCAGCAGTTTAGTAGCGGGAGGCTCCGAGCAGTACTTC
CASSLVAGGSEQYF
>TRBD2|TRBJ2-2|-|TRBV7-3
TGTGCCAGCAGCTTAGGCGTGCGGGAGGTTACCGGGGAGCTGTTTTTT
CASSLGVREVTGELFF
>-|TRBJ2-7|-|TRBV27
TGTGCCAGCAGTTCCGTCTACCGGGACACCACTAACTCCTACGAGCAGTACTTC
CASSSVYRDTTNSYEQYF
>TRBD2|TRBJ2-1|-|TRBV7-7
TGTGCTAGCAGCTTAGACAGCGGGGACTACAATGAGCAGTTCTTC
CASSLDSGDYNEQFF
>TRBD2|TRBJ2-7|-|TRBV5-1
TGCGCCAGCAGCTTGGCTAGCGGTAACCCTAGGGAGCAGTACTTC
CASSLASGNPREQYF
>-|TRBJ2-1|-|TRBV9
TGTGCCAGCAGCCTAGGGACTTTCAAACCATACAATGAGCAGTTCTTC
CASSLGTFKPYNEQFF
>-|TRBJ1-4|-|TRBV5-1
TGCGCCAGCAGCTTGGGTTTGGGGGCGCAGGAAAAACTGTTTTTT
CASSLGLGAQEKLFF
>-|TRBJ2-7|once|TRBV28
TGTGCCAGCAGTTTTGGGAGAGGCTACGAGCAGTACTTC
CASSFGRGYEQYF
>-|TRBJ1-1|-|TRBV28
TGTGCCAGCAGTCGGGACACTGAAGCTTTCTTT
CASSRDTEAFF
>TRBD1|TRBJ1-4|-|TRBV5-1
TGCGCCAGCAGCCTGGGACAGGGGGCCGGTGAAAAACTGTTTTTT
CASSLGQGAGEKLFF
>TRBD1|TRBJ1-4|-|TRBV7-2
TGTGCCAGCAGTTATACAGGGGGGGTTGAAAAACTGTTTTTT
CASSYTGGVEKLFF
>-|TRBJ2-6|-|TRBV7-9
TGTGCCAGCAGCTTGTCCGTCCCGGGACTTCTGTCCGGGGCCAACGTCCTGACTTTC
CASSLSVPGLLSGANVLTF